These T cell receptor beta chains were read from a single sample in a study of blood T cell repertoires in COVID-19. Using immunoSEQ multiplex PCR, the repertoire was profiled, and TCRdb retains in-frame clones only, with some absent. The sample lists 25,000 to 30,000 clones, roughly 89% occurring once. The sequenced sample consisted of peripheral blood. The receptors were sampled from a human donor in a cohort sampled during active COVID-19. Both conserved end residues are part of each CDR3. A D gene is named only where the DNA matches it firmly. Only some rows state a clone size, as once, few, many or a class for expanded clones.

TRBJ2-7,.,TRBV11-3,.,TGTGCCAGCAGCCCCGGACAGCCAGGGGACGAGCAGTACTTC,CASSPGQPGDEQYF
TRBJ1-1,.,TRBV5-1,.,TGCGCCAGCAGCTTGGGGGGCGTGAGGAACACTGAAGCTTTCTTT,CASSLGGVRNTEAFF
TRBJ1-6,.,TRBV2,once,TGTGCCAGCAGTGATACGGACACCCTAAATTCACCCCTCCACTTT,CASSDTDTLNSPLHF
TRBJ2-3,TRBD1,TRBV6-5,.,TGTGCCAGCAGCCGGGACAGGGCGGCAGATACGCAGTATTTT,CASSRDRAADTQYF
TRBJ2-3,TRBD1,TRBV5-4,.,TGTGCCAGCAGCTTGGAGGGGGCTAAAGATACGCAGTATTTT,CASSLEGAKDTQYF
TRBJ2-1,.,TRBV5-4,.,TGTGCCAGCAGCTTGGCGGGAGCCGCCTACAATGAGCAGTTCTTC,CASSLAGAAYNEQFF
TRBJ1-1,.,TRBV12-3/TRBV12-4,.,TGTGCCAGCAGTTTAGTAGGGAGTGGGGTAGCTTTCTTT,CASSLVGSGVAFF
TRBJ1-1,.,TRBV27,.,TGTGCCAGCAGTTTACTGAGGACAGCTGAAGCTTTCTTT,CASSLLRTAEAFF
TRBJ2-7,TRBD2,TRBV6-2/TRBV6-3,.,TGTGCCAGCAGCATGCCTAGAGCGGGAGGACACGAGCAGTACTTC,CASSMPRAGGHEQYF
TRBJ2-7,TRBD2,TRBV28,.,TGTGCCAGCAATCTAGCGGGAGGGCCAACTCCCTACGAGCAGTACTTC,CASNLAGGPTPYEQYF
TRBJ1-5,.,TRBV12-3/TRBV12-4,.,TGTGCCAGCAGTTCGAATCAGCCCCAGCATTTT,CASSSNQPQHF
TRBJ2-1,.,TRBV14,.,TGTGCCAGCAGCCAAGATCACGGGAGATGGAATGAGCAGTTCTTC,CASSQDHGRWNEQFF
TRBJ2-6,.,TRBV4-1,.,TGCGCCAGCAGCCGTGCATCAGGGAACTCTGGGGCCAACGTCCTGACTTTC,CASSRASGNSGANVLTF
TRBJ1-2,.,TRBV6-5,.,TGTGCCAGCAGGGGGGCGAGGTATGGCTACACCTTC,CASRGARYGYTF
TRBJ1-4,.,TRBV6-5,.,TGTGCCAGCAGTTACTCCTCTGGCGGAAAACTGTTTTTT,CASSYSSGGKLFF
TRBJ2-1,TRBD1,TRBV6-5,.,TGTGCCAGCACTGGGACAGGGATGAATGAGCAGTTCTTC,CASTGTGMNEQFF
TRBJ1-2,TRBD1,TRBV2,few,TGTGCCAGCAATGCTCAGGGGGTGCAGGAATATGGCTACACCTTC,CASNAQGVQEYGYTF
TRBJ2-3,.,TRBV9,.,TGTGCCAGCAGCGAGGGACTTCGAAGGTCAGATACGCAGTATTTT,CASSEGLRRSDTQYF
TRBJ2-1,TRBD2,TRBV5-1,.,TGCGCCAGCAGCTTGTTGTATAGCGGGGGGGCTCCCAATGAGCAGTTCTTC,CASSLLYSGGAPNEQFF
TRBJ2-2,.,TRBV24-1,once,TGTGCCACCAGTGATTTGCCCGGACCTCGGGGAATGAACACCGGGGAGCTGTTTTTT,CATSDLPGPRGMNTGELFF
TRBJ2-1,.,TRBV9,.,TGTGCCAGCAGCGTAGGCCAGGGGAATGAGCAGTTCTTC,CASSVGQGNEQFF
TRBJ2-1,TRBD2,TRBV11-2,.,TGTGCCAGCAGCCGAACTAGCGGGGGTTACAATGAGCAGTTCTTC,CASSRTSGGYNEQFF
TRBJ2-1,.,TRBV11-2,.,TGTGCCAGCAGCCGTGCGGTGAATGAGCAGTTCTTC,CASSRAVNEQFF
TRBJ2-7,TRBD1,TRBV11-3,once,TGTGCCAGCAGACTTGGGACAGCCTACGAGCAGTACTTC,CASRLGTAYEQYF
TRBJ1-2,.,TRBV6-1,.,TGTGCCAGCAGTGAAGCCAGGGAAGGGAACTACTATGGCTACACCTTC,CASSEAREGNYYGYTF
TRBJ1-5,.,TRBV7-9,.,TGTGCCAGCAGCTTTACAAATCAGCCCCAGCATTTT,CASSFTNQPQHF
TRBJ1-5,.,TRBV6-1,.,TGTGCCAGCAGTGTAGGGCCCAGGGGAGACAATCAGCCCCAGCATTTT,CASSVGPRGDNQPQHF
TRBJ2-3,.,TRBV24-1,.,TGTGCCACCAGTGACCGCAACGAGGGTATGGATACGCAGTATTTT,CATSDRNEGMDTQYF